This TCR beta chain appears in the sequencing data of a study of shared clonotypes between healthy human individuals. The study, taken as a whole, reports: Generation probabilities were higher for clonotypes shared across all four sorted-subset donors than for unshared ones.

Researchers partitioned CD4+ cells into CD45RA+ naive and CD45RA-negative memory subsets. The run depth of the assay was deep. Produced via immunoSEQ multiplex PCR; TCRdb's table is partial and in-frame only. The sample includes 2,500,000 or so clones, around nine tenths seen only once; the top ten take around 0.15%. Of note for this clone: What it recognizes is unknown.

This CDR3 is built from 16 residues. The germline gives CDR1 MNHNY, CDR2 SVGAGI (reference sequence). With V trimmed by 6 bases and J by 1 base, 9 bases remained unmatched. Sequencing input: naive CD4+ T cells sorted from blood. Indicated subset: CD45RA+ positively selected. This TCR was recovered from a man between 18 and 29 years old in good health. J is TRBJ2-7 and V is TRBV6-6, with 10 bases fitting TRBD2. The CDR3 DNA is TGTGCCAGCAGACCACCTAGCGGGAGTATTTCCTACGAGCAGTACTTC. Translation gives CASRPPSGSISYEQYF.